This T cell receptor (beta chain) was recovered during a study of blood T cell repertoires in COVID-19. This table comes from immunoSEQ multiplex PCR, and its TCRdb copy is limited to in-frame clones, with some not included. This table has about 180,000 clones, roughly 83% appearing once. A word on this clone: Other DNA sequences within the sample encode an identical CDR3.

Trimming shortened V by 0 bases and J by 5 bases, and 8 bases separated the two germline ends. Per germline, CDR1 SGHRS and CDR2 YFSETQ. The CDR3 sequence is 13 residues long. The specimen was PBMCs or T cells enriched from blood (not recorded which). The rearrangement links TRBV5-1 to TRBJ2-5; the D gene is possibly TRBD1 (6 bases). This TCR derives from a woman aged 25 to 39 who had recovered from COVID-19. In DNA, the CDR3 is TGCGCCAGCAGCTTGGGTCAGGGGGAGACCCAGTACTTC. The encoded protein is CASSLGQGETQYF.